What follows are 8 T cell receptor beta chains derived from one specimen sequenced in a study of vaccination and CD4 T cells after COVID-19. These TCRs are of unknown antigen specificity. Time point meaning: late sampling 161 to 241 days after vaccination in a few convalescent patients. Treatment noted: 10-day PBMC culture with coronavirus spike peptide pools or control peptides (ViraFEST assay). Sequencing of cultured CD4+ T cell DNA used the Oncomine TCR Beta short-read assay. From the PCR reads, TCRdb called clonotypes with MiXCR, one entry per CDR3 protein. The sample has more than 20,000 distinct CDR3 sequences, about 40% seen once. The source was CD4+ T cells from blood, cultured in vitro, collected about 7 months after SARS-CoV-2 vaccination. All receptors derive from a human donor who had recovered from COVID-19.

This clonotype was seen a few times. V usage is TRBV28 and J usage is TRBJ1-2, with 9 bases that match TRBD1. This CDR3 is built from 14 residues. Germline V gene sequence: CDR1 MDHEN, CDR2 SYDVKM. The ends lost 6 bases at V and 5 bases at J; junction bases unmatched: 7. The CDR3 DNA reads TGTGCCAGCAGGGGGACAGGGACAGGTTATGGCTACACCTTC. This translates into CASRGTGTGYGYTF.

The chain has TRBV28 and TRBJ2-1; TRBD2 matches 7 bases. Germline V lookup: CDR1 MDHEN, CDR2 SYDVKM. The trim removed 5 bases at V and 12 bases at J, leaving 28 bases unmatched. This CDR3 is 19 amino acids long. CDR3 in amino acids: CASSTQGRASGTYHPGQFF. The CDR3 DNA follows: TGTGCCAGCAGTACCCAGGGTCGTGCTAGCGGAACTTATCACCCAGGGCAGTTCTTC.

The V gene is TRBV6-1, the J gene TRBJ2-7, with 7 bases that match TRBD2. This CDR3 region has 13 residues. Looked up from germline, CDR1 is MNHNS and CDR2 is SASEGT. With V trimmed by 6 bases and J by 3 bases, 5 bases remained unmatched. CDR3 sequence: CASSPSGGYEQYF. The DNA for the CDR3 is TGTGCCAGCAGCCCCTCGGGGGGCTACGAGCAGTACTTC.

Judged by abundance, this clonotype is medium-sized. V gene TRBV7-2 combines with J gene TRBJ2-3, with 10 bases aligning to TRBD2. The germline gives CDR1 SGHTA, CDR2 FQGNSA. V was clipped by 6 bases and J by 4 bases; unmatched bases: 4. The CDR3 loop spans 14 amino acids. The CDR3 DNA reads TGTGCCAGCAGGCCCGGGACTAGCGCAGATACGCAGTATTTT. The encoded protein is CASRPGTSADTQYF.

The table lists this clonotype with a few counts. The V gene is TRBV6-1, the J gene TRBJ2-1, with TRBD2 as a possible D gene (6 bases). Germline-derived CDR1 and CDR2 are MNHNS and SASEGT. The CDR3 has 16 residues. With 6 bases removed from V and 5 bases from J, the gap between germline ends came to 20 bases. CDR3 in DNA: TGTGCCAGCAGCAACATGCCGGGACTCAGTAACAATGAGCAGTTCTTC. Protein: CASSNMPGLSNNEQFF.

The table lists this clonotype with a few counts. V gene TRBV20-1 combines with J gene TRBJ2-5; 11 bases are shared with TRBD2. Germline V lookup: CDR1 DFQATT, CDR2 SNEGSKA (reference sequence). Trimming took 0 bases from V and 4 from J; bases not matched to a gene: 4. CDR3 length: 15 amino acids. The CDR3 spells CSARDRTSGRETQYF. CDR3 DNA: TGCAGTGCTAGAGATCGTACTAGCGGGAGAGAGACCCAGTACTTC.

The chain carries TRBV28 and TRBJ2-1, with D possibly matching TRBD1 (6 bases). Trimming removed 7 bases from V and 4 bases from J, with 17 bases in between. The CDR3 is 15 amino acids. Germline lookup yields CDR1 MDHEN and CDR2 SYDVKM. CDR3 amino acids: CASTSGTQLYNEQFF. Here the CDR3 DNA reads TGTGCCAGCACCTCGGGGACACAATTATACAATGAGCAGTTCTTC.

The V gene is TRBV18, the J gene TRBJ1-1, with 7 bases lining up with TRBD1. V was clipped by 3 bases and J by 0 bases; unmatched bases: 1. CDR1 and CDR2 (germline): KGHSH, LQKENI. This CDR3 is built from 14 residues. DNA of the CDR3: TGTGCCAGCTCACCGACAGGGCTGAACACTGAAGCTTTCTTT. It translates to CASSPTGLNTEAFF. Full variable domain (rest looked up from reference TRBV18 and TRBJ1-1): NAGVMQNPRHLVRRRGQEARLRCSPMKGHSHVYWYRQLPEEGLKFMVYLQKENIIDESGMPKERFSAEFPKEGPSILRIQQVVRGDSAAYFCASSPTGLNTEAFFGQGTRLTVV.